This TCR beta chain is drawn from a study of OX40 agonist ivuxolimab in advanced cancers. Concerning the study at large: Ivuxolimab, which targeted the costimulatory receptor OX40 (CD134), was an agonistic, fully human IgG2 monoclonal antibody. Intravenous ivuxolimab was administered to patients every 2 weeks at six dose levels: 0.01, 0.1, 0.3, 1.5, 3 and 10 mg/kg. The dose-escalation cohort was about 83% male with a mean age of approximately 60 years, ranging from roughly 20 to 85. Of the roughly 52 dose-escalation patients, hepatocellular carcinoma was present in about 20, melanoma in about 15, renal cell carcinoma in 9 and head and neck cancer in 9. Partial responses occurred in three dose-escalation patients: two with cutaneous melanoma and one with hepatocellular carcinoma. The monotherapy dose-escalation portion (N of about 57 patients) of the phase I ivuxolimab trial is reported in the paper. Peripheral TCRbeta sequencing was intended to test whether TCR sequence diversity was altered and clonal T-cell expansion was caused by ivuxolimab. Patients were allowed to have had prior anti-PD-1, anti-PD-L1 or anti-CTLA-4 therapy, and more than 35% of the dose-escalation patients had been treated with checkpoint inhibitors. Broader findings and caveats from the paper: The antigen specificity of the peripheral T cells that underwent clonal expansion was not determined. At doses of 0.1 to 3.0 mg/kg, clonal expansion of both CD4+ and CD8+ T cells in blood was seen between baseline and week 6. After ivuxolimab, CD8+ T cells had more expanded clones than CD4+ T cells on average. In the 0.1-3.0 mg/kg groups, partial responders were among the patients with the lowest normalized peripheral clonal expansion, particularly in CD8+ T cells. Low levels of normalized T-cell clonal expansion were also seen in some patients who did not respond.

Remarks on this clone: What antigen it recognizes has not been identified. Base qualities are not recorded, but no much larger clone differs from it by a single base.

Patients with a history of autoimmune disease or receiving systemic immunosuppression were excluded from the trial. Peripheral blood for TCR sequencing was drawn from every dose cohort at baseline, at cycle 4 day 1 and at cycle 7 day 1. Samples were obtained from an open-label, multicenter, first-in-human phase I dose-escalation trial of ivuxolimab. Adults with locally advanced or metastatic melanoma, renal cell carcinoma, hepatocellular carcinoma or head and neck squamous cell carcinoma were enrolled in the trial. Before TCR sequencing, CD4+ T cells and CD8+ T cells were sorted from peripheral blood as separate populations. Genomic DNA was extracted from sorted cells for sequencing of the TCRbeta CDR3 region. The immunoSEQ Assay was used to sequence the TCRbeta CDR3 regions. TCRdb took over this immuneACCESS table, retaining in-frame rearrangements with V and J assigned. Such tables are incomplete; in checked studies, under half of the missing clones stem from an unresolved V gene, and the remainder is unexplained. The sample table holds some 74,000 clones, of which around 88% were seen once. About 6.9% of the sample goes to the ten largest clones.

For CDR1 and CDR2, the germline V gene lists SQVTM and ANQGSEA. V loses 1 base, J loses 0 bases, and the germline ends lie 15 bases apart. Reading from cysteine to phenylalanine, the CDR3 counts 16 amino acids. Of the read, only the CDR3 DNA is kept; its 48 bases are in frame from base 1. This material consisted of CD4+ or CD8+ T cells sorted from blood, taken in a trial of the OX40 agonist ivuxolimab. The TCR originated in an adult with an advanced solid tumor such as melanoma, head and neck, liver or kidney cancer. The rearranged chain carries TRBV29-1 and TRBJ1-2, with an unclear D gene assignment. The CDR3: CSVEVLGSLANYGYTF. The nucleotide sequence reads TGCAGCGTTGAAGTTCTCGGTTCCCTAGCTAACTATGGCTACACCTTC.